A selection of T cell receptor beta chains follows, all from one sample in a study of early stage breast cancer tumors. Sequencing used immunoSEQ multiplex PCR; TCRdb keeps in-frame clones, though not all of them. Altogether 50,000 to 75,000 clones are present, approximately 80% being singletons, with the ten largest covering 3.4%. Sequencing was performed on blood. The receptors come from a person aged 30 to 39 with breast cancer. The CDR3 runs from the conserved cysteine through the conserved F or W. The D gene is left open where the match is weak.

v_gene	d_gene	j_gene	CDR3aa
TRBV6-4	.	TRBJ2-3	CASSDGRGGDTQYF
TRBV19	.	TRBJ2-3	CASSIDERAAVATQYF
TRBV6-5	TRBD1	TRBJ1-1	CATEGATTEAFF
TRBV11-1	TRBD1	TRBJ1-5	CASSRQGNNQPQHF
TRBV19	.	TRBJ1-2	CASSSLLDYGYTF
TRBV27	.	TRBJ2-1	CASSPVGAYNEQFF
TRBV30	.	TRBJ2-2	CAWSPGDKLFF
TRBV5-1	TRBD2	TRBJ2-7	CASSLRLASGEQYF
TRBV5-6	.	TRBJ1-2	CASSLAGSYGYTF
TRBV7-2	TRBD2	TRBJ2-7	CASSSGPSGPYEQYF
TRBV11-3	.	TRBJ1-1	CASSLAGRNTEAFF
TRBV10-1	.	TRBJ2-1	CASSDRIYNEQFF
TRBV20-1	.	TRBJ1-1	CSVGRNTEAFF
TRBV7-2	TRBD2	TRBJ2-3	CASRPTSGRADTQYF